These 15 T cell receptor beta chains originate from one sample sequenced in a study of blood T cells in healthy people across ages. A J-beta primer mix and a sample-barcoded 5' primer were used in a second PCR of roughly 7 to 12 cycles. TCRdb recomputed calls from the 5' RACE reads with MiXCR, one row per CDR3 protein. Of a few hundred thousand distinct CDR3 sequences detected, 25% to 35% appear once; the ten largest clones hold over 3.5%. These data also featured in a second study, about T cells of mothers and their children.

The sequenced sample was blood. The source is a boy aged 2 to 9 in good health.

The chain combines TRBV7-3 with TRBJ1-2; D is ambiguous. Per germline, CDR1 SGHTA and CDR2 FQGTGA. V was pared by 3 bases and J by 9 bases, with 14 bases between. This CDR3 is 13 amino acids long. The CDR3 DNA reads TGTGCCAGCAGCTTGATCCCCCAGGATAGCTACACCTTC. Translation gives CASSLIPQDSYTF.

The chain couples TRBV15 to TRBJ2-2, with D perhaps matching TRBD1 or TRBD2 (6 bases each). Germline-derived CDR1 and CDR2 are LNHNV and YYDKDF (reference sequence). Trimming left V 3 bases short and J 3 bases short, with 14 bases between. The CDR3 runs to 16 residues. Here the CDR3 reads CATSRDRGLYTGELFF. The CDR3 nucleotides are TGTGCCACCAGCAGGGACCGGGGGCTGTACACCGGGGAGCTGTTTTTT.

This clonotype was counted at least ten times. The chain combines TRBV7-9 with TRBJ2-3, with no clear D. Germline-derived CDR1 and CDR2 are SEHNR and FQNEAQ (reference sequence). This CDR3 region has 13 residues. The ends were cut back, 5 bases at V and 6 bases at J, with 12 bases in the middle. The CDR3: CASSGSVVDTQYF. CDR3 nucleotide sequence: TGTGCCAGCAGCGGTAGTGTTGTGGATACGCAGTATTTT.

This clonotype has a single count. This sequence joins TRBV27 and TRBJ1-5; no reliable D call. The CDR3 is 14 amino acids. Germline V gives CDR1 MNHEY, CDR2 SMNVEV (reference sequence). Trimming cost V 1 base and J 0 bases, with 4 bases left between them. The chain's CDR3 is CASSLWGSNQPQHF. The CDR3 DNA is TGTGCCAGCAGTTTATGGGGTAGCAATCAGCCCCAGCATTTT.

This clonotype was detected only a few times. The rearrangement joins TRBV6-6 to TRBJ2-7; 7 nucleotides agree with TRBD1. The CDR3 contains 15 residues. Per germline, CDR1 MNHNY and CDR2 SVGAGI (reference sequence). The ends lost 2 bases at V and 3 bases at J; junction bases unmatched: 7. Written as DNA, the CDR3 is TGTGCCAGCAGTTACGGGGACAGCCTAATCTACGAGCAGTACTTC. Its translation is CASSYGDSLIYEQYF.

The chain couples TRBV10-3 to TRBJ1-2; D gene uncertain. The CDR3 is 14 amino acids. Germline V gene sequence: CDR1 ENHRY, CDR2 SYGVKD. V dropped 4 bases and J dropped 8 bases, with 17 bases sitting between them. CDR3 sequence: CAISGTASERGYTF. The DNA for the CDR3 is TGTGCCATCAGTGGAACGGCCTCGGAGCGGGGCTACACCTTC.

This clonotype showed up just a few times. V usage is TRBV7-3 and J usage is TRBJ2-7, with D uncertain. In germline, CDR1 is SGHTA, CDR2 FQGTGA. V shed 4 bases and J shed 4 bases, with 14 bases lying between them. This CDR3 is built from 14 residues. The CDR3 here is CASSSSSRKYEQYF. In nucleotides, the CDR3 is TGTGCCAGCAGCTCGTCCTCCAGGAAGTACGAGCAGTACTTC.

The J gene is TRBJ1-3, the V gene TRBV6-5; TRBD1 matches at 9 bases. Trimming at V came to 6 bases and at J to 4 bases, leaving 4 bases not matched to a gene. Per germline, CDR1 MNHEY and CDR2 SVGAGI. There are 14 residues in the CDR3. The CDR3 loop is CASRSGTGGNTIYF. Here the CDR3 DNA reads TGTGCCAGCAGAAGTGGGACAGGGGGAAACACCATATATTTT.

The V gene is TRBV11-2, the J gene TRBJ2-3, with D maybe TRBD2 (7 bases). This CDR3 is 21 amino acids long. The germline V gene encodes CDR1 SGHAT and CDR2 FQNNGV. Trimming stripped 4 bases from V and 1 base from J, with 30 bases between. This chain's CDR3 is CASSYFGLGGLSTSRTDTQYF. CDR3 in DNA: TGTGCCAGCAGCTATTTCGGTTTGGGGGGGCTTAGTACCTCCCGCACAGATACGCAGTATTTT. Together with reference TRBV11-2 and TRBJ2-3, the CDR3 gives the full variable domain: EAGVAQSPRYKIIEKRQSVAFWCNPISGHATLYWYQQILGQGPKLLIQFQNNGVVDDSQLPKDRFSAERLKGVDSTLKIQPAKLEDSAVYLCASSYFGLGGLSTSRTDTQYFGPGTRLTVL.

This clonotype was detected a few times. CDR3: CASKRGQGLWNTEAFF. The CDR3 coding sequence is TGTGCCAGCAAACGGGGACAGGGGTTATGGAACACTGAAGCTTTCTTT. This sequence joins TRBV2 and TRBJ1-1; 10 positions agree with TRBD1. Germline V gene data show CDR1 as SNHLY and CDR2 as FYNNEI. There are 16 residues in the CDR3. With 7 bases clipped from V and 1 base from J, the junction kept 9 bases outside the gene matches. Complete variable domain (other parts from reference TRBV2 and TRBJ1-1): EPEVTQTPSHQVTQMGQEVILRCVPISNHLYFYWYRQILGQKVEFLVSFYNNEISEKSEIFDDQFSVERPDGSNFTLKIRSTKLEDSAMYFCASKRGQGLWNTEAFFGQGTRLTVV.

This clonotype appeared a single time. At one end, the junction sequence differs from germline, possibly due to a read error. The chain combines TRBV5-1 with TRBJ2-5; D possibly matches TRBD1 or TRBD2 (5 bases each). CDR3 length: 12 residues. Germline values: CDR1 SGHRS, CDR2 YFSETQ. Here the CDR3 reads CASGDVAYEQHF. As DNA, the CDR3 is TGCGCCAGCGGGGACGTTGCCTACGAGCAGCACTTC.

V is TRBV9 and J is TRBJ2-1, with 7 bases that match TRBD2. The CDR3 has 15 residues. Germline V gene lookup returns CDR1 SGDLS and CDR2 YYNGEE. The J segment lost 4 bases and the V segment lost 5 bases, leaving 9 bases of the junction unmatched. The DNA for the CDR3 is TGTGCCAGCAGTGATAGAGGACTAGGATACAATGAGCAGTTCTTC. It encodes CASSDRGLGYNEQFF.

This clonotype was seen a few times. The J gene is TRBJ2-7, the V gene TRBV18; 11 bases agree with TRBD2. Germline V lookup: CDR1 KGHSH, CDR2 LQKENI. J was trimmed by 3 bases and V by 1 base; bases with no gene match: 5. The CDR3 runs 16 residues. In nucleotides, the CDR3 is TGTGCCAGCTCACCACAGTTCGGGACTAGCGGCTACGAGCAGTACTTC. Translation: CASSPQFGTSGYEQYF.

This sequence joins TRBV15 and TRBJ2-7, with TRBD2 identical over 7 bases. Germline assignment: CDR1 LNHNV and CDR2 YYDKDF (reference sequence). The CDR3 sequence is 15 residues long. Unmatched junction bases numbered 8, after V lost 2 bases and J lost 4 bases. CDR3 DNA: TGTGCCACCAGCAGATCGGCGGGAGTGGGGTACGAGCAGTACTTC. This codes for CATSRSAGVGYEQYF.

This clonotype appeared a few times. V and J are TRBV7-2 and TRBJ1-2; no clear D gene. The germline CDR1 and CDR2 sequences are SGHTA and FQGNSA. The V gene lost 0 bases and the J gene lost 4 bases, with 9 bases spanning the gap. CDR3 length: 14 amino acids. The CDR3 spells CASSLAYVGYGYTF. CDR3 bases: TGTGCCAGCAGCTTAGCATACGTTGGCTATGGCTACACCTTC.